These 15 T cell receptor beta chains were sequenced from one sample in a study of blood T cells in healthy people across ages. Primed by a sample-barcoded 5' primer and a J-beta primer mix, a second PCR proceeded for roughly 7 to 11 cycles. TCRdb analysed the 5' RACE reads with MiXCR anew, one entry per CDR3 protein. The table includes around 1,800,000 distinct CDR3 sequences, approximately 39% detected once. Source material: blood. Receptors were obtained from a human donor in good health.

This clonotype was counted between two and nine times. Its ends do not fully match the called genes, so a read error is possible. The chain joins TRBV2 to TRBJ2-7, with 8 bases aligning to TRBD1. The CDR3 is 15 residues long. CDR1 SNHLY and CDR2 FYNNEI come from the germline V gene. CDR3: CASSGNRGSANEQYF. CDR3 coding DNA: TGTGCGAGCAGCGGAAACAGGGGGTCCGCAAACGAGCAGTACTTC.

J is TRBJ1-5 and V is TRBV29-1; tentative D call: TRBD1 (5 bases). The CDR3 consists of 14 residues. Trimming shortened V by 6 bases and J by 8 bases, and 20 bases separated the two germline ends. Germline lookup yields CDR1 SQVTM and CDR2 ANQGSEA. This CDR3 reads CSVGAARFGEPQHF. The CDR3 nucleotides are TGCAGCGTCGGGGCAGCGCGGTTTGGGGAGCCCCAGCATTTT.

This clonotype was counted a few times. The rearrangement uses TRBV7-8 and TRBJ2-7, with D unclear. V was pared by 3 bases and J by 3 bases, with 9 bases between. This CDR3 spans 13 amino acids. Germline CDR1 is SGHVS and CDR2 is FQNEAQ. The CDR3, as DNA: TGTGCCAGCAGCTTTCGAGCAGTCTACGAGCAGTACTTC. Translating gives CASSFRAVYEQYF. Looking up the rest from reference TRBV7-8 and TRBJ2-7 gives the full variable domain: GAGVSQSPRYKVAKRGQDVALRCDPISGHVSLFWYQQALGQGPEFLTYFQNEAQLDKSGLPSDRFFAERPEGSVSTLKIQRTQQEDSAVYLCASSFRAVYEQYFGPGTRLTVT.

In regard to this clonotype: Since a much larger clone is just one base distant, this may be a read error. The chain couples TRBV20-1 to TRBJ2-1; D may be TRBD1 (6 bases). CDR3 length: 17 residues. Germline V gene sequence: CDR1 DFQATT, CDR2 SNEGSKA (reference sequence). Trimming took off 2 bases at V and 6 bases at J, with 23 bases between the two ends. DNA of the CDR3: TGCAGTGCTAGAATGACGACGTGGAGCAGGGACACCAATGAGCAGTTCTTC. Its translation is CSARMTTWSRDTNEQFF.

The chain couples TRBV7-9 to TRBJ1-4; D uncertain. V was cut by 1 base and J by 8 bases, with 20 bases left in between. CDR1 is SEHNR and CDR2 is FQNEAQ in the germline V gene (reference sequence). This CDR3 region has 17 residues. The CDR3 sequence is CASSLVGSPERGEKLFF. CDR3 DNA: TGTGCCAGCAGCTTAGTCGGATCCCCCGAACGGGGAGAAAAACTGTTTTTT.

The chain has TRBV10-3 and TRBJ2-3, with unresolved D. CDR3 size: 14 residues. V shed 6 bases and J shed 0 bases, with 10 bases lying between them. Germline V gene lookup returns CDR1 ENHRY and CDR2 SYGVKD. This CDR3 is CAIRRRLSTDTQYF. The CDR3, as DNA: TGTGCCATCAGGAGACGGTTAAGCACAGATACGCAGTATTTT.

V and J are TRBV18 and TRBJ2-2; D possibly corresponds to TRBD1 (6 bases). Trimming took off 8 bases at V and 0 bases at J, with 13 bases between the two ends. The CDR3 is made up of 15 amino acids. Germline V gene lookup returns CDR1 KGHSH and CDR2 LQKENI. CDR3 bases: TGTGCCAGCCCGGCCGAGGGGGCGAACACCGGGGAGCTGTTTTTT. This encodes CASPAEGANTGELFF.

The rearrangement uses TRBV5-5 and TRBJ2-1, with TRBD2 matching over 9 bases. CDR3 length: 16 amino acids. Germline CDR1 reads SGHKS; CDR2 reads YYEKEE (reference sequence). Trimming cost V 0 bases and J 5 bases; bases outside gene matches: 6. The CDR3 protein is CASSLAIAGVDNEQFF. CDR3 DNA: TGTGCCAGCAGCTTGGCCATAGCGGGGGTTGACAATGAGCAGTTCTTC.

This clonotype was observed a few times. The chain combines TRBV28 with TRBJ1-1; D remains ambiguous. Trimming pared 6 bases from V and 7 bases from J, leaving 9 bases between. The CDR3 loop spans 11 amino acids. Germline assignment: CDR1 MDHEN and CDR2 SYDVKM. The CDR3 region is CASSPRHEAFF. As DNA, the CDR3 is TGTGCCAGCAGCCCCAGGCATGAAGCTTTCTTT.

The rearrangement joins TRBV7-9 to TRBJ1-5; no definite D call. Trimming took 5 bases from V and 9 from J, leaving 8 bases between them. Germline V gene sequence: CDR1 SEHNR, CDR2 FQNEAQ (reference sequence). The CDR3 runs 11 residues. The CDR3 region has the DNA TGTGCCAGCAGCCGGGAGGGGCCCCAGCATTTT. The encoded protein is CASSREGPQHF.

The CDR3 coding sequence is TGCAGCGGGCGGGGGCCCCTCATCGAGACCCAGTACTTC. Its protein product is CSGRGPLIETQYF. The V call is TRBV29-1, the J call TRBJ2-7; D perhaps matches TRBD2 (7 bases). TRBJ2-5 matches the DNA end more closely, so the J call is doubtful. Germline V gene lookup returns CDR1 SQVTM and CDR2 ANQGSEA. The CDR3 has 13 residues.

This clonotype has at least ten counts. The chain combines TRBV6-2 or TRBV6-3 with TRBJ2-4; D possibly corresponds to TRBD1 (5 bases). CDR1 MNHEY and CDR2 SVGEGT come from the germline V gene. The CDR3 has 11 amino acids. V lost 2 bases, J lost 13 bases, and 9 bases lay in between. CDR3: CASSYGAEQYF. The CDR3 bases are TGTGCCAGCAGTTACGGGGCTGAGCAGTACTTC.

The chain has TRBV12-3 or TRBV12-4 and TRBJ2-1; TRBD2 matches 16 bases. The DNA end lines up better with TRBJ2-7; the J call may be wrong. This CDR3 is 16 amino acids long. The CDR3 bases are TGTGCCAGCAGCCTTGGGACTAGCGGGGGGGCGGGGGAGCAGTACTTC. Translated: CASSLGTSGGAGEQYF.

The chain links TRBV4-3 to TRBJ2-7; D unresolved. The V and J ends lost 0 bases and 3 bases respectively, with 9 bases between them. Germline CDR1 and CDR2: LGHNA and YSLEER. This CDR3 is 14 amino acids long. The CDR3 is CASSQDRTYYEQYF. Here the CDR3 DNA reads TGCGCCAGCAGCCAAGACCGGACGTACTACGAGCAGTACTTC.

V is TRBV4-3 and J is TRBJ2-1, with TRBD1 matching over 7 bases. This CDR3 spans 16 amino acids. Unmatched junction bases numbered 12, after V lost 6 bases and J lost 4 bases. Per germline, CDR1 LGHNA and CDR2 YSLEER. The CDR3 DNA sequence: TGCGCCAGCAGTCAAAGGTGGGACAGCTTGTACAATGAGCAGTTCTTC. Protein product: CASSQRWDSLYNEQFF.